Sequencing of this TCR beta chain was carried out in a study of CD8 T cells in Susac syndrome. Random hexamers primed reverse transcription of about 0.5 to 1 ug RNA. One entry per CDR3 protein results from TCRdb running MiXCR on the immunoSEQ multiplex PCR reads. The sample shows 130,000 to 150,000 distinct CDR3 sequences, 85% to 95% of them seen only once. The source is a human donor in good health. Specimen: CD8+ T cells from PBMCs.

The DNA for the CDR3 is TGCAGCGTTGAAGATGGGACAGGGGACGAAAAACTGTTTTTT. Encoded protein: CSVEDGTGDEKLFF. The genes are TRBV29-1 and TRBJ1-4; 10 bases are shared with TRBD1. V dropped 0 bases and J dropped 8; count of bases not matched to a gene: 3. Germline CDR1 and CDR2: SQVTM and ANQGSEA. This CDR3 is 14 amino acids long.